These T cell receptor beta chains were read from a single sample in a study of spatial heterogeneity in lung cancer. Using its own MiXCR run on the 5' RACE reads, TCRdb lists one record per CDR3 protein. The sample records approximately 27,000 distinct CDR3 sequences, 6% being singletons. The sample was PBMCs, taken at follow-up. These receptors originate from a male donor with early-stage non-small cell lung cancer. Each CDR3 is given with its conserved first and last residue. Fields, in order: J gene, D gene, V gene, clone size, CDR3 protein, CDR3 DNA. D genes are given only for firm matches. Clone sizes are given selectively: once, few, many, or a class where the clone is expanded.

>TRBJ2-1|TRBD2|TRBV4-2|few
CASSQEWLAGGDEQFF
TGTGCCAGCAGCCAAGAATGGCTAGCGGGGGGGGATGAGCAGTTCTTC
>TRBJ1-6|.|TRBV7-8|medium-sized
CASSDYTGSPNSPLHF
TGTGCCAGCAGCGACTATACAGGGTCTCCTAATTCACCCCTCCACTTT
>TRBJ2-5|.|TRBV28|many
CASKVMGAKETQYF
TGTGCCAGCAAGGTCATGGGGGCTAAAGAGACCCAGTACTTC
>TRBJ2-5|.|TRBV10-3|many
CAISGTPGKEETQYF
TGTGCCATCAGTGGTACACCGGGAAAAGAAGAGACCCAGTACTTC
>TRBJ2-1|.|TRBV7-9|many
CASSHLEGGGPRDNEQFF
TGTGCCAGCAGCCACCTGGAGGGAGGGGGACCGAGAGACAATGAGCAGTTCTTC
>TRBJ1-2|.|TRBV24-1|few
CATRKGVDYGYTF
TGTGCCACCAGAAAAGGGGTGGACTATGGCTACACCTTC
>TRBJ2-3|.|TRBV2|.
CASRQGGDTQYF
TGTGCCAGCAGACAGGGTGGGGATACGCAGTATTTT
>TRBJ2-5|.|TRBV6-5|many
CASSRMRTKETQYF
TGTGCCAGCAGCAGGATGAGGACCAAAGAGACCCAGTACTTC
>TRBJ1-1|.|TRBV12-3/TRBV12-4|many
CASTLVAVNTEAFF
TGTGCCAGCACCCTGGTGGCCGTGAACACTGAAGCTTTCTTT
>TRBJ1-1|.|TRBV5-1|many
CASSPQGIPEAFF
TGCGCCAGCAGCCCTCAGGGGATTCCTGAAGCTTTCTTT
>TRBJ2-5|TRBD2|TRBV12-3/TRBV12-4|many
CASLAGLRGETQYF
TGTGCCAGCCTAGCGGGGTTGAGGGGAGAGACCCAGTACTTC
>TRBJ1-1|TRBD1|TRBV7-9|few
CASSLAGGGEAFF
TGTGCCAGCAGCTTAGCAGGGGGCGGTGAAGCTTTCTTT
>TRBJ2-7|.|TRBV6-5|many
CASRAGHSIDEQYF
TGTGCCAGCAGAGCGGGACACTCGATTGACGAGCAGTACTTC
>TRBJ1-3|.|TRBV6-6|many
CASRASGNTIYF
TGTGCCAGCAGGGCCTCTGGAAACACCATATATTTT
>TRBJ2-7|TRBD2|TRBV5-8|.
CASSSFVAGFSYEQYF
TGTGCCAGCAGCTCGTTCGTAGCGGGGTTCTCCTACGAGCAGTACTTC
>TRBJ2-1|TRBD2|TRBV6-2/TRBV6-3|few
CASSTWASGGNNEQFF
TGTGCCAGCAGCACGTGGGCTAGCGGGGGGAACAATGAGCAGTTCTTC
>TRBJ2-1|.|TRBV28|many
CASSPPPGQGPGGEFF
TGTGCCAGCAGCCCCCCTCCGGGACAGGGTCCCGGGGGGGAGTTCTTC
>TRBJ2-1|TRBD2|TRBV11-3|few
CASSLGTSGRVGNEQFF
TGTGCCAGCAGCTTAGGGACTAGCGGGAGAGTTGGCAATGAGCAGTTCTTC
>TRBJ2-3|.|TRBV7-2|few
CASSQDSHTQYF
TGTGCCAGCAGCCAGGACAGCCATACGCAGTATTTT
>TRBJ1-4|.|TRBV6-2/TRBV6-3|.
CASSPGDDEKLFF
TGTGCCAGCAGCCCAGGGGACGATGAAAAACTGTTTTTT
>TRBJ1-5|.|TRBV6-1|many
CASSIRSHQPQHF
TGTGCCAGCAGCATCAGGTCCCATCAGCCCCAGCATTTT
>TRBJ2-1|.|TRBV29-1|many
CSVEDPKQGMGWNEQFF
TGCAGCGTTGAAGACCCCAAACAGGGAATGGGGTGGAATGAGCAGTTCTTC
>TRBJ2-3|.|TRBV21-1|many
CASSKGGTSGSGTDTQYF
TGTGCCAGCAGCAAAGGAGGGACTAGCGGGAGCGGTACAGATACGCAGTATTTT